Shown below are 13 T cell receptor beta chains from a single sample sequenced in a study of glioma-infiltrating T cells. Using RNA template, CDR3s of TCR alpha and beta were amplified with iRepertoire arm-PCR. TCRdb recomputed calls from the multiplex PCR reads with MiXCR, one row per CDR3 protein. The data show about 9,200 distinct CDR3 sequences, with 56% seen just once and roughly 20% held by the top ten. Sequencing input: glioma tissue, nonneoplastic brain tissue, or PBMCs (not recorded which). Source of these receptors: a human donor with low-grade glioma or glioblastoma, undergoing nonglioma brain surgery, or in good health (not recorded which).

Comment on this clonotype: One end of the junction varies from germline; a read error may be responsible. The V call is TRBV20-1, the J call TRBJ1-1; the D gene is possibly TRBD1 (5 bases). The CDR3 has 16 amino acids. Germline V gives CDR1 DFQATT, CDR2 SNEGSKA (reference sequence). In DNA form, the CDR3 reads TGCAGTTCTAGATACCCCCGCAGGCAGGGAGGCCCTGAAGCTTTCTTT. Translated, it gives CSSRYPRRQGGPEAFF.

A remark on this clonotype: This sequence may be a read error, since a much larger clone differs from it by one base. The V gene is TRBV20-1, the J gene TRBJ2-1; D gene ambiguous. The CDR3 totals 12 residues. Germline CDR1 DFQATT, CDR2 SNEGSKA (reference sequence). The chain's CDR3 is CSARVSYNEKFF. In nucleotides, the CDR3 is TGCAGTGCTAGAGTCTCCTACAATGAGAAGTTCTTC.

Details on this clonotype: One end of the junction fails to match germline, which may point to a read error. The DNA for the CDR3 is TGTGCCAGCAGTTACCCGACGACAGGGAGGAGGGATGGCTGCACCTTC. Protein: CASSYPTTGRRDGCTF. V usage is TRBV6-5 and J usage is TRBJ1-2, with 7 nucleotides matching TRBD1. Germline V CDR1 and CDR2: MNHEY, SVGAGI. The CDR3 has 16 residues.

Relative to its sample, this clonotype is medium-sized. The V call is TRBV6-1, the J call TRBJ2-1; D might be TRBD2 (5 bases). Germline CDR1 is MNHNS and CDR2 is SASEGT. Trimming removed 5 bases from V and 8 bases from J, with 25 bases in between. There are 17 residues in the CDR3. In DNA form, the CDR3 reads TGTGCCAGCAGTTCCACCGCGTCCGAGGGCGGCATCGATGAGCAGTTCTTC. Translation gives CASSSTASEGGIDEQFF.

This clonotype is medium-sized within its sample. CDR3 nucleotides: TGTGCCAGCAGTTACGCGGAGACAGGGAGAAATGGCTACACCTTC. This gives the protein CASSYAETGRNGYTF. This chain connects TRBV6-1 to TRBJ1-2, with 7 bases that match TRBD1. The V gene's germline CDR1 is MNHNS and CDR2 SASEGT. This CDR3 is 15 amino acids long. Germline trimming cut 5 bases from V and 6 bases from J; bases unmatched to any gene: 12.

This clonotype is categorized as medium-sized (0.01 to 0.1%). The chain couples TRBV7-3 to TRBJ2-1; D may be TRBD2 (5 bases). Germline loops: CDR1 SGHTA, CDR2 FQGTGA. V dropped 3 bases and J dropped 3 bases, with 12 bases sitting between them. The CDR3 has 15 amino acids. The CDR3: CASSLSGGIYNEQFF. DNA of the CDR3: TGTGCCAGCAGCTTGTCTGGAGGAATCTACAATGAGCAGTTCTTC. Supplemented by reference TRBV7-3 and TRBJ2-1, the full variable domain reads GAGVSQTPSNKVTEKGKYVELRCDPISGHTALYWYRQSLGQGPEFLIYFQGTGAADDSGLPNDRFFAVRPEGSVSTLKIQRTERGDSAVYLCASSLSGGIYNEQFFGPGTRLTVL.

This rearrangement joins TRBV6-1 to TRBJ2-7, with 10 positions matching TRBD1. The CDR3 runs to 15 residues. Germline assignment: CDR1 MNHNS and CDR2 SASEGT. V shed 6 bases, J shed 4 bases, and the junction held 9 bases outside the gene matches. The CDR3 loop reads CASRIPRTGGYEQYF. Here the CDR3 DNA reads TGTGCCAGCAGGATTCCCAGGACAGGGGGATACGAGCAGTACTTC.

This clonotype was observed a few times. A much larger clone lies a single base off, so this may be a read error. J is TRBJ2-1 and V is TRBV5-4, with D unclear. Deletions cut 2 bases from V and 0 bases from J, with 12 bases between. The CDR3 is 16 residues long. Germline V lookup: CDR1 SGHNT, CDR2 YYREEE (reference sequence). The CDR3 DNA is TGTGCCAGCAGCTTTGCTCGGATTAGCTCCTACAATGAGCAGTTCTTC. Amino acid sequence: CASSFARISSYNEQFF.

Comment on this clonotype: Being one base from a much bigger clone, this may be a read error. The rearrangement joins TRBV29-1 to TRBJ1-2, with D hard to call. Per the germline V gene, CDR1 is SQVTM and CDR2 is ANQGSEA. There are 14 residues in the CDR3. The CDR3 sequence: CRVLNPESNYGYTF. Written as DNA, the CDR3 is TGCAGAGTACTAAACCCGGAATCTAACTATGGCTACACCTTC. Supplemented by reference TRBV29-1 and TRBJ1-2, the full variable domain reads SAVISQKPSRDICQRGTSLTIQCQVDSQVTMMFWYRQQPGQSLTLIATANQGSEATYESGFVIDKFPISRPNLTFSTLTVSNMSPEDSSIYLCRVLNPESNYGYTFGSGTRLTVV.

The V call is TRBV4-1, the J call TRBJ2-5; possibly TRBD1 for D (5 bases). The CDR3 is made up of 14 amino acids. Germline loops: CDR1 MGHRA, CDR2 YSYEKL. The V gene lost 5 bases and the J gene lost 1 base, with 11 bases spanning the gap. The CDR3, as DNA: TGCGCCAGCAGCGAAGGGGTTCCCCAAGAGACCCAGTACTTC. Amino acid sequence: CASSEGVPQETQYF.

Sample share makes this clonotype medium-sized. This chain joins TRBV19 and TRBJ1-5; D remains ambiguous. Germline V gene data show CDR1 as LNHDA and CDR2 as SQIVND (reference sequence). Between the trimmed V and J ends, which lost 2 bases and 4 bases, there was a span of 12 bases. The CDR3 has 15 amino acids. The CDR3 coding sequence is TGTGCCAGTAGTATACAGAAAGGCGCTAATCAGCCCCAGCATTTT. Translating it yields CASSIQKGANQPQHF.

This clonotype was recorded at least ten times. The rearrangement uses TRBV2 and TRBJ1-5, with D possibly being TRBD1 (5 bases). From germline, CDR1 is SNHLY and CDR2 FYNNEI. The length of the CDR3 is 14 residues. Trimming shortened V by 10 bases and J by 7 bases, and 20 bases separated the two germline ends. The CDR3 region has the DNA TGTGCCATAGGGGTTAAGACGGTGAAACAGCCCCAGCATTTT. Translation gives CAIGVKTVKQPQHF.

The chain uses TRBV6-1 and TRBJ2-5; TRBD2 agrees at 7 bases. Germline trimming cut 11 bases from V and 4 bases from J; bases unmatched to any gene: 13. Germline assignment: CDR1 MNHNS and CDR2 SASEGT. This CDR3 spans 14 amino acids. Here the CDR3 reads CARRHLAGVETQYF. For the CDR3, the DNA is TGTGCCCGCCGTCACCTTGCGGGAGTAGAGACCCAGTACTTC.